This TCR beta chain was retrieved from a study of regulatory T cells in long-lasting Graves disease. The TCR beta library used iRepertoire HTBI primers with Arm-PCR amplification of CDR3. A single record per CDR3 protein comes from TCRdb applying MiXCR to the multiplex PCR reads. Found here are 580,000 or so distinct CDR3 sequences, 16% of them singletons; the top ten hold about 11%. Per germline, CDR1 KGHSH and CDR2 LQKENI. CDR3 size: 14 residues. The V and J ends lost 3 bases and 3 bases respectively, with 12 bases between them. Time point noted: newly diagnosed GD, antithyroid drugs for less than 3 months. RNA from PBMCs was the source of the TCR library. The sample was also reused in another study, on T cells in Graves' hyperthyroidism and ophthalmopathy.

This TCR was sampled from a man aged 18 to 30 with Graves disease. Sequenced here: peripheral blood mononuclear cells (PBMCs), sampled at new diagnosis, from a patient treated with antithyroid drugs. V and J are TRBV18 and TRBJ2-7; D uncertain. Here the CDR3 reads CASSPGVRNYEQYF. The CDR3 nucleotides read TGTGCCAGCTCACCTGGGGTTCGGAACTACGAGCAGTACTTC. Full variable domain (rest looked up from reference TRBV18 and TRBJ2-7): NAGVMQNPRHLVRRRGQEARLRCSPMKGHSHVYWYRQLPEEGLKFMVYLQKENIIDESGMPKERFSAEFPKEGPSILRIQQVVRGDSAAYFCASSPGVRNYEQYFGPGTRLTVT.